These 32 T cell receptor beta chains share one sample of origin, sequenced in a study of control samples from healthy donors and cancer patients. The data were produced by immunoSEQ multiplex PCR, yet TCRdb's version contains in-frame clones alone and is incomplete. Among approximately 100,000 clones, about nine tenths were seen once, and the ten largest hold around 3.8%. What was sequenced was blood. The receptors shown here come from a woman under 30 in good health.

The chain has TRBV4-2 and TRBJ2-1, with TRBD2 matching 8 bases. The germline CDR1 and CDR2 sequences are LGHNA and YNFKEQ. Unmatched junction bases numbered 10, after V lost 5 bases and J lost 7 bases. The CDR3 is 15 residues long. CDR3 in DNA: TGTGCCAGCAGCGGGAAGCGGGGGCCGGGGAATGAGCAGTTCTTC. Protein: CASSGKRGPGNEQFF.

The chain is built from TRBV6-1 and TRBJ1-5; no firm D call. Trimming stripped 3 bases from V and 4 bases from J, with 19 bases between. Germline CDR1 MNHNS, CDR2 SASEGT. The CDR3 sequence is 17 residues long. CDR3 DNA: TGTGCCAGCAGTGACCACACCTTCGCAGGCGGGAATCAGCCCCAGCATTTT. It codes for CASSDHTFAGGNQPQHF.

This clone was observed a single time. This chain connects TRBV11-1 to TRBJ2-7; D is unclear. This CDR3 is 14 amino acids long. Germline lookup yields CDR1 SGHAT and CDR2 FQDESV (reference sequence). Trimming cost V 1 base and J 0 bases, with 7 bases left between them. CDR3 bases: TGTGCCAGCAGCTTAGGGTACGGCTCCTACGAGCAGTACTTC. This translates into CASSLGYGSYEQYF.

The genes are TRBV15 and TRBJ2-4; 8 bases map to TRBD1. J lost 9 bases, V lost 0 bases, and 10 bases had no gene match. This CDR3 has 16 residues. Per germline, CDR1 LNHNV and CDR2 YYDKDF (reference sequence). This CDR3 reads CATSREFDRDRSIQYF. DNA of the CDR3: TGTGCCACCAGCAGAGAGTTTGACAGGGACAGGTCCATTCAGTACTTC.

The CDR3 loop reads CASSESEGVRTGELFF. The CDR3 coding sequence is TGCGCCAGCAGTGAGTCCGAGGGGGTTAGAACCGGGGAGCTGTTTTTT. The chain joins TRBV10-1 to TRBJ2-2; weak D call: TRBD1 (6 bases). The CDR3 loop spans 16 amino acids. With 0 bases removed from V and 5 bases from J, the gap between germline ends came to 13 bases. Germline assignment: CDR1 WNHNN and CDR2 SYGVQD (reference sequence).

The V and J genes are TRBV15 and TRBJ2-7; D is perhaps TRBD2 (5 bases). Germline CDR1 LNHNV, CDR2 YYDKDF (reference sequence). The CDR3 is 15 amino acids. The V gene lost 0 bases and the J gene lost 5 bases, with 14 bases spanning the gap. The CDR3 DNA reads TGTGCCACCAGCAGAGATCTAGCCTCCGGGGACGAGCAGTACTTC. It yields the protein CATSRDLASGDEQYF.

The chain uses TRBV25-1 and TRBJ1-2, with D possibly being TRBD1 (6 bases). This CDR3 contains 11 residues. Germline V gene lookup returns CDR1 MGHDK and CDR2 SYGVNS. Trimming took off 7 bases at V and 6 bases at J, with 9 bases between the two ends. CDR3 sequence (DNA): TGTGCCAGCATAACAGGGCATGGCTACACCTTC. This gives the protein CASITGHGYTF.

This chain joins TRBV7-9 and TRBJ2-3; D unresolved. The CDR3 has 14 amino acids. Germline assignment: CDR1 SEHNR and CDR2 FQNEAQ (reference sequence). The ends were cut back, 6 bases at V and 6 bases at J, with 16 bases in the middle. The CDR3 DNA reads TGTGCCAGCAGTCCCGCCGTCTCAATGGATACGCAGTATTTT. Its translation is CASSPAVSMDTQYF. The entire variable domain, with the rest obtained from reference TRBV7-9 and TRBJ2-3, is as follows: DTGVSQNPRHKITKRGQNVTFRCDPISEHNRLYWYRQTLGQGPEFLTYFQNEAQLEKSRLLSDRFSAERPKGSFSTLEIQRTEQGDSAMYLCASSPAVSMDTQYFGPGTRLTVL.

The CDR3, as DNA: TGTGCCAGCAGCCCTAGACAGGGGACGAGCTCCTACGAGCAGTACTTC. It specifies CASSPRQGTSSYEQYF. This rearrangement joins TRBV5-5 to TRBJ2-7; TRBD1 aligns across 8 bases. From germline, CDR1 is SGHKS and CDR2 YYEKEE (reference sequence). The CDR3 consists of 16 residues. With V trimmed by 4 bases and J by 0 bases, 9 bases remained unmatched.

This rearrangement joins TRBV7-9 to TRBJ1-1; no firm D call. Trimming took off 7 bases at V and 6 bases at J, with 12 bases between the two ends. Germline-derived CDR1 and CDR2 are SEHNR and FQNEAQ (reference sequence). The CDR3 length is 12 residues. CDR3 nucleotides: TGTGCCAGCACCCGAGGGTTGGCTGAAGCTTTCTTT. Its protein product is CASTRGLAEAFF.

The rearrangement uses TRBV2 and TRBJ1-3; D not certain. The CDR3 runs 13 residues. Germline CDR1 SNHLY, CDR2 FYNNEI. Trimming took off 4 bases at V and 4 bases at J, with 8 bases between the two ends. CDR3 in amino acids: CASSGQYGNTIYF. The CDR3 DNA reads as TGTGCCAGCAGTGGGCAGTACGGAAACACCATATATTTT. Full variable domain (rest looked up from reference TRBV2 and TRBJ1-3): EPEVTQTPSHQVTQMGQEVILRCVPISNHLYFYWYRQILGQKVEFLVSFYNNEISEKSEIFDDQFSVERPDGSNFTLKIRSTKLEDSAMYFCASSGQYGNTIYFGEGSWLTVV.

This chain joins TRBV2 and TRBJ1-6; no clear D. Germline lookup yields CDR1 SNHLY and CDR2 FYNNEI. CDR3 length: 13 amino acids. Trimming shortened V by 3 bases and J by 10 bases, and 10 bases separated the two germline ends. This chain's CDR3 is CASSEGGPSPLHF. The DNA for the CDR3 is TGTGCCAGCAGTGAGGGTGGCCCGTCACCCCTCCACTTT.

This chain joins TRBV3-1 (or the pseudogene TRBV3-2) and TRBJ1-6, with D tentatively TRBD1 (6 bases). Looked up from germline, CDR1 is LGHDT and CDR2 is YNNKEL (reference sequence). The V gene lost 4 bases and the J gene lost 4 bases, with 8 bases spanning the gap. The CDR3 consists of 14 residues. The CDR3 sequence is CASSLGTYNSPLHF. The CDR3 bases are TGTGCCAGCAGCCTCGGGACATATAATTCACCCCTCCACTTT.

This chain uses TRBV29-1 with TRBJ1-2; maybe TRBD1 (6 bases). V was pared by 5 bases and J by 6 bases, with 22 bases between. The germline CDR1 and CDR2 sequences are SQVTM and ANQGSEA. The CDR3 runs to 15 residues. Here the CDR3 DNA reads TGCAGCGTTCAAAGACAGGTATCCCCAGGGGATGGCTACACCTTC. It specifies CSVQRQVSPGDGYTF.

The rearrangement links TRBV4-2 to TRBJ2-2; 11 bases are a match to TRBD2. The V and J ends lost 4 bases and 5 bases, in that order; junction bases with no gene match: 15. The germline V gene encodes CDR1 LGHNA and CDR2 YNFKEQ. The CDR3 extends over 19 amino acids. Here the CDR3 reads CASSREVLAGGLSTGELFF. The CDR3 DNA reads TGTGCCAGCAGCCGAGAGGTTTTAGCGGGGGGGCTAAGTACCGGGGAGCTGTTTTTT.

CDR3: CASSVGDTQYF. CDR3 DNA: TGTGCCAGCAGTGTTGGGGATACGCAGTATTTT. The chain is built from TRBV6-4 and TRBJ2-3; D uncertain. CDR1 MRHNA and CDR2 SNTAGT come from the germline V gene. CDR3 length: 11 amino acids. Trimming shortened V by 4 bases and J by 6 bases, and 5 bases separated the two germline ends.

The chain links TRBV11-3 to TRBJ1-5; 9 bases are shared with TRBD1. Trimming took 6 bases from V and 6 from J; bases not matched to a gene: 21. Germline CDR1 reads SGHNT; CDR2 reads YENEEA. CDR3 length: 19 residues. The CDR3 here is CASSRAGGQGFPTGQPQHF. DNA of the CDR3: TGTGCCAGCAGTCGAGCGGGGGGACAGGGATTCCCAACCGGTCAGCCCCAGCATTTT.

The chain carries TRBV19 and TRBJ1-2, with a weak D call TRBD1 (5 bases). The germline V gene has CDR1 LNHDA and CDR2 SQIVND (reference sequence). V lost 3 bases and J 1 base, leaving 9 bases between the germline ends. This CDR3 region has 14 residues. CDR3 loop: CASSIPQGNYGYTF. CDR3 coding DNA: TGTGCCAGTAGTATCCCGCAGGGTAACTATGGCTACACCTTC.

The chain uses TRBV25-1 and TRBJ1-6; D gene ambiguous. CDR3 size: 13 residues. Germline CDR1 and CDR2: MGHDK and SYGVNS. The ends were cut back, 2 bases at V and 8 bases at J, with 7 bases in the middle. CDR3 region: CASSEVMDSPLHF. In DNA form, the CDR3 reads TGTGCCAGCAGTGAAGTTATGGATTCACCCCTCCACTTT. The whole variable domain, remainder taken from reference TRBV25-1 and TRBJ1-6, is EADIYQTPRYLVIGTGKKITLECSQTMGHDKMYWYQQDPGMELHLIHYSYGVNSTEKGDLSSESTVSRIRTEHFPLTLESARPSHTSQYLCASSEVMDSPLHFGNGTRLTVT.

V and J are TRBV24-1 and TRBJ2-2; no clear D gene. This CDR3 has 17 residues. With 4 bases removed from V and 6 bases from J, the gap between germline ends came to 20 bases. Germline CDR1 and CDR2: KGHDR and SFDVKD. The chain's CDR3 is CATSDPTPIRPSGELFF. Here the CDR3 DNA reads TGTGCCACCAGTGACCCTACACCCATTAGGCCGTCCGGGGAGCTGTTTTTT.

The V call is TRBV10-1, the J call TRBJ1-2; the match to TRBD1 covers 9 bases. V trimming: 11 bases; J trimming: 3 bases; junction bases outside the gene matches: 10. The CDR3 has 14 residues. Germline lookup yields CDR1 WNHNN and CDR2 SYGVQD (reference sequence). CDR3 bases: TGCGCCGGACCCGGGACAGGGTTAGACTATGGCTACACCTTC. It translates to CAGPGTGLDYGYTF.

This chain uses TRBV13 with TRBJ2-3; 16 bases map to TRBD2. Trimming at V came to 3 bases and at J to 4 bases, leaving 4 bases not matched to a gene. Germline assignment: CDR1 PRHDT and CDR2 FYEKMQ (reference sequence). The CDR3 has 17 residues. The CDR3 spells CASSFLGLAGGADTQYF. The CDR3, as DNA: TGTGCCAGCAGCTTCCTGGGACTAGCGGGGGGGGCAGATACGCAGTATTTT.

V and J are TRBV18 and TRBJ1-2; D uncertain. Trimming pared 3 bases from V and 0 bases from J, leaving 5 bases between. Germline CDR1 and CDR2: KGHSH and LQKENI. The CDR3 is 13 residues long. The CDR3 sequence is CASSPSTNYGYTF. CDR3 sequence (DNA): TGTGCCAGCTCACCTTCAACTAACTATGGCTACACCTTC.

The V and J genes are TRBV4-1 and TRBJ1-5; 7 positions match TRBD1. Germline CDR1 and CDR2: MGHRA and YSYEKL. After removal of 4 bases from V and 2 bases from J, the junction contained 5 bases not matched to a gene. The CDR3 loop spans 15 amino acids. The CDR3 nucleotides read TGCGCCAGCAGCCTAACAGGGGTTGGCAATCAGCCCCAGCATTTT. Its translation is CASSLTGVGNQPQHF.

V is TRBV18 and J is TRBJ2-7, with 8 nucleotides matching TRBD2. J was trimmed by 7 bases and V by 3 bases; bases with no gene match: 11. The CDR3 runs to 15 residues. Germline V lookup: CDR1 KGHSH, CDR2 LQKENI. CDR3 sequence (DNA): TGTGCCAGCTCACCGAAGGCGGGGGGTCCTTGGGAGCAGTACTTC. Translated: CASSPKAGGPWEQYF.

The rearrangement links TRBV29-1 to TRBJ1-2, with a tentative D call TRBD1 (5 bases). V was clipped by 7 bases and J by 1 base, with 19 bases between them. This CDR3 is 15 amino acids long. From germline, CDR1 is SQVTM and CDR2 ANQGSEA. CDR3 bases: TGCAGCGATGATAGGACACCAAGAGATAACTATGGCTACACCTTC. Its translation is CSDDRTPRDNYGYTF.

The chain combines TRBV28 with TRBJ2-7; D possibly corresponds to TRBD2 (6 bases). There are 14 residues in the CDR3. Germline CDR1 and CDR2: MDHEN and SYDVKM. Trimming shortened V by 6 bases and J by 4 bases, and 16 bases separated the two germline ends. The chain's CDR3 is CASSSLEGQYEQYF. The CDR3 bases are TGTGCCAGCAGCAGCTTGGAGGGGCAGTACGAGCAGTACTTC.

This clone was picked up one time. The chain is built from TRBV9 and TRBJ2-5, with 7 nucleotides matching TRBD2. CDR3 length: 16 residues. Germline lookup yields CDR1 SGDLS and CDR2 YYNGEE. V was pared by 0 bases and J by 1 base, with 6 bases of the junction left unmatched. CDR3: CASSVEVGGTQETQYF. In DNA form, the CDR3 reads TGTGCCAGCAGCGTAGAGGTCGGGGGGACCCAAGAGACCCAGTACTTC.

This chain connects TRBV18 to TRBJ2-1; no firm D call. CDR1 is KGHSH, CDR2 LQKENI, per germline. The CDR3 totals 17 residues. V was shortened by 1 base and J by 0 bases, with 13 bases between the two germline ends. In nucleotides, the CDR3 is TGTGCCAGCTCACCACAAGGTTCATCAAGCTCCTACAATGAGCAGTTCTTC. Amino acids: CASSPQGSSSSYNEQFF.

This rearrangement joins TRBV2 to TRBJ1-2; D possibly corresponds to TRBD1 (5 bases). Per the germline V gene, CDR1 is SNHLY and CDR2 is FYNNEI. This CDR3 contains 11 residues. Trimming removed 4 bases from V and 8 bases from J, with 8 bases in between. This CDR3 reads CASSVTGGYTF. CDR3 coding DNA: TGTGCCAGCAGTGTTACAGGAGGCTACACCTTC.

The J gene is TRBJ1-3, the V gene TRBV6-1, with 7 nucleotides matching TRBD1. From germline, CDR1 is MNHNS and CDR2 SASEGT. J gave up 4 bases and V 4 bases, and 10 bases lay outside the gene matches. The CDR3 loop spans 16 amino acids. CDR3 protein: CASSVGQPGIGNTIYF. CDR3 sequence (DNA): TGTGCCAGCAGTGTGGGACAGCCCGGTATCGGAAACACCATATATTTT.

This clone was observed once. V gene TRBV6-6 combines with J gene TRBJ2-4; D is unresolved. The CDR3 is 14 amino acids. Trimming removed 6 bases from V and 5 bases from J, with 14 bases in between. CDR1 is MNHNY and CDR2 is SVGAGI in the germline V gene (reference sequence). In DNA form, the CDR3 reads TGTGCCAGCAGGATAAATAGGGATGAAAACATTCAGTACTTC. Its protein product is CASRINRDENIQYF.